Below are 30 T cell receptor beta chains sequenced from a single sample in a study of shared clonotypes between healthy human individuals. Using immunoSEQ multiplex PCR, the repertoire was profiled, and TCRdb retains in-frame clones only, with some absent. Among about 2.1 million clones listed, 93% were seen once. CD8 cells classed as naive were CD45RO-negative and positively selected for CCR7, excluding terminally differentiated effector memory CD45RA+ cells. Sequencing was done on a sample of naive CD8+ T cells from PBMCs. The receptors originated from a young man in good health. Some clones in this sample may be carry-over from other donors' samples.

DNA for the CDR3: TGTGCCGCGGGGGGCTTCTACAATGAGCAGTTCTTC. This codes for CAAGGFYNEQFF. This chain connects TRBV10-3 to TRBJ2-1; 8 bases line up with TRBD2. The trim removed 11 bases at V and 3 bases at J, leaving 3 bases unmatched. CDR1 is ENHRY and CDR2 is SYGVKD in the germline V gene. The CDR3 has 12 amino acids.

The genes are TRBV29-1 and TRBJ2-7; TRBD2 matches 8 bases. Losses at the gene ends were 4 bases for V and 3 bases for J; bases not matched to a gene: 5. The CDR3 extends over 13 amino acids. In germline, CDR1 is SQVTM, CDR2 ANQGSEA. The CDR3 region is CSVGTGRGYEQYF. In DNA, the CDR3 is TGCAGCGTTGGAACCGGGAGGGGCTACGAGCAGTACTTC.

V is TRBV10-1 and J is TRBJ1-5; D might be TRBD1 (5 bases). Germline V gene sequence: CDR1 WNHNN, CDR2 SYGVQD (reference sequence). This CDR3 comprises 15 residues. Trimming cost V 10 bases and J 0 bases, with 16 bases left between them. The CDR3 DNA follows: TGCGCCACAACACCGGGGCCGTATAGCAATCAGCCCCAGCATTTT. Its protein product is CATTPGPYSNQPQHF.

V gene TRBV21-1 combines with J gene TRBJ1-5; the table's D call, TRBD1, was not checked against the DNA. TRBV21-1 is a pseudogene segment. The CDR3 is 15 residues long. The CDR3 region is CASSTKTGSNQPQHF. The DNA for the CDR3 is TGTGCCAGCAGCACAAAGACAGGGAGCAATCAGCCCCAGCATTTT.

This clone was seen only once. This chain uses TRBV4-1 with TRBJ1-5; D uncertain. Germline CDR1 and CDR2: MGHRA and YSYEKL. With 0 bases removed from V and 0 bases from J, the gap between germline ends came to 12 bases. The CDR3 consists of 17 residues. The CDR3 spells CASSQERSDYSNQPQHF. The CDR3 nucleotides are TGCGCCAGCAGCCAAGAGAGGTCAGATTATAGCAATCAGCCCCAGCATTTT.

The chain's CDR3 is CASSPRTEGGEQYF. The CDR3 bases are TGTGCCAGCAGCCCAAGGACGGAGGGCGGCGAGCAGTACTTC. The chain joins TRBV9 to TRBJ2-7, with D maybe TRBD2 (6 bases). This CDR3 is built from 14 residues. Germline CDR1 is SGDLS and CDR2 is YYNGEE. The ends were cut back, 4 bases at V and 6 bases at J, with 17 bases in the middle.

The chain has TRBV15 and TRBJ2-7; TRBD2 matches 8 bases. Per the germline V gene, CDR1 is LNHNV and CDR2 is YYDKDF (reference sequence). V lost 5 bases, J lost 5 bases, and 8 bases stayed unmatched. CDR3 length: 14 residues. The CDR3 loop reads CATSGDAGGDEQYF. CDR3 bases: TGTGCCACCAGCGGGGACGCGGGGGGAGACGAGCAGTACTTC.

This rearrangement joins TRBV19 to TRBJ2-2; 8 nucleotides align to TRBD1. Per the germline V gene, CDR1 is LNHDA and CDR2 is SQIVND (reference sequence). V was clipped by 0 bases and J by 1 base; unmatched bases: 4. CDR3 length: 17 residues. CDR3 nucleotides: TGTGCCAGTAGTATAGAGCCGGGACAGGTGAACACCGGGGAGCTGTTTTTT. This gives the protein CASSIEPGQVNTGELFF.

The chain carries TRBV12-5 and TRBJ2-5, with D maybe TRBD2 (6 bases). TRBJ2-7 matches the DNA end more closely, so the J call is doubtful. CDR1 and CDR2 from the germline V gene are LGHNT and FRNRAP. This CDR3 spans 14 amino acids. The CDR3 sequence is CASALGGGSYEQYF. The CDR3 DNA follows: TGTGCTAGTGCCTTGGGGGGTGGCTCCTACGAGCAGTACTTC.

This clone was counted a single time. This chain uses TRBV28 with TRBJ2-7; the D is unclear. The CDR3 consists of 14 residues. In germline, CDR1 is MDHEN, CDR2 SYDVKM. V lost 8 bases and J 4 bases, leaving 18 bases between the germline ends. The CDR3 region has the DNA TGTGCCAGCTTGGGAAGGGCAGTTGGGTACGAGCAGTACTTC. It yields the protein CASLGRAVGYEQYF.

This clone was detected once. Other DNA sequences in the sample encode the same CDR3. This chain links TRBV7-8 with TRBJ2-7; a weak D match, TRBD2 (6 bases). V lost 1 base and J 3 bases, leaving 10 bases between the germline ends. CDR1 is SGHVS and CDR2 is FQNEAQ in the germline V gene. The CDR3 has 14 residues. The CDR3 DNA is TGTGCCAGCAGCTTAGGTCCCGGGAGCTACGAGCAGTACTTC. As protein: CASSLGPGSYEQYF.

CDR3 in DNA: TGTGCCAGCAGTGTGACAGGGCCAGGACAGCCCCAGCATTTT. This codes for CASSVTGPGQPQHF. The V call is TRBV6-1, the J call TRBJ1-5, with 7 bases aligning to TRBD1. Germline V gives CDR1 MNHNS, CDR2 SASEGT. This CDR3 contains 14 residues. The V gene end was trimmed by 4 bases and the J gene end by 7 bases; junction bases not matched to a gene: 7.

The chain carries TRBV15 and TRBJ1-5; no definite D call. Germline assignment: CDR1 LNHNV and CDR2 YYDKDF (reference sequence). Deletions cut 1 base from V and 0 bases from J, with 13 bases between. There are 17 residues in the CDR3. CDR3 DNA sequence: TGTGCCACCAGCAGAGTCGCACAGACCTATAGCAATCAGCCCCAGCATTTT. Translating gives CATSRVAQTYSNQPQHF.

The rearrangement links TRBV6-1 to TRBJ2-7; D call uncertain. The V end lost 5 bases, the J end lost 6 bases, and 17 bases lay between the germline ends. The CDR3 loop spans 14 amino acids. CDR1 and CDR2 (germline): MNHNS, SASEGT. The CDR3 sequence: CASSPGPTPLEQYF. As DNA, the CDR3 is TGTGCCAGCAGTCCGGGCCCAACTCCCCTCGAGCAGTACTTC.

In this sample, this clone turned up a few times. The chain combines TRBV19 with TRBJ1-2, with D perhaps TRBD1 (5 bases). V was clipped by 8 bases and J by 5 bases, with 12 bases between them. Germline CDR1 and CDR2: LNHDA and SQIVND (reference sequence). The length of the CDR3 is 12 residues. CDR3: CASWAREYGYTF. The CDR3 nucleotides are TGTGCCAGTTGGGCCAGGGAATATGGCTACACCTTC.

This rearrangement joins TRBV4-1 to TRBJ2-5, with D perhaps matching TRBD1 (5 bases). CDR1 MGHRA and CDR2 YSYEKL come from the germline V gene. V lost 1 base and J 1 base, leaving 13 bases between the germline ends. The CDR3 sequence is 16 residues long. The CDR3 region is CASSQVNPTVQETQYF. The CDR3 region has the DNA TGCGCCAGCAGCCAAGTGAATCCGACAGTCCAAGAGACCCAGTACTTC.

Only one count was recorded for this clone. The chain links TRBV6-1 to TRBJ2-1, with 10 bases identical to TRBD2. CDR1 and CDR2 (germline): MNHNS, SASEGT. Losses at the gene ends were 7 bases for V and 6 bases for J; bases not matched to a gene: 9. This CDR3 comprises 15 residues. CDR3 protein: CASNEWSSGSNEQFF. In nucleotides, the CDR3 is TGTGCCAGCAACGAATGGTCTAGCGGGAGCAATGAGCAGTTCTTC.

V is TRBV7-8 and J is TRBJ2-3; no clear D. This CDR3 is 16 amino acids long. Between the trimmed V and J ends, which lost 3 bases and 2 bases, there was a span of 15 bases. The germline gives CDR1 SGHVS, CDR2 FQNEAQ. The chain's CDR3 is CASSFLTGTLTDTQYF. The CDR3 coding sequence is TGTGCCAGCAGCTTCCTGACTGGAACCCTCACAGATACGCAGTATTTT.

The rearrangement uses TRBV15 and TRBJ2-1, with 13 bases lining up with TRBD2. J was trimmed by 7 bases and V by 4 bases; bases with no gene match: 19. In germline, CDR1 is LNHNV, CDR2 YYDKDF (reference sequence). The CDR3 has 20 amino acids. CDR3 in DNA: TGTGCCACCAGCACGCGTCCCGGACTAGCGGGAGCTAAGAGGTGGAATGAGCAGTTCTTC. Its protein is CATSTRPGLAGAKRWNEQFF.

This sequence joins TRBV7-9 and TRBJ2-3, with a weak D call TRBD2 (6 bases). V dropped 0 bases and J dropped 4 bases, with 17 bases sitting between them. Germline assignment: CDR1 SEHNR and CDR2 FQNEAQ (reference sequence). This CDR3 contains 17 residues. Here the CDR3 DNA reads TGTGCCAGCAGCTTAGCGCTAGGAGGGATACGGGCAGATACGCAGTATTTT. Translating gives CASSLALGGIRADTQYF.

The V call is TRBV6-1, the J call TRBJ1-5, with 9 nucleotides matching TRBD1. From germline, CDR1 is MNHNS and CDR2 SASEGT. V trimming: 6 bases; J trimming: 8 bases; junction bases outside the gene matches: 5. The CDR3 runs 13 residues. The CDR3 is CASRGDRVEPQHF. The CDR3 region has the DNA TGTGCCAGCAGGGGGGACAGGGTTGAGCCCCAGCATTTT.

V gene TRBV28 combines with J gene TRBJ1-1, with D possibly matching TRBD1 (5 bases). The CDR3 extends over 13 amino acids. Between the trimmed V and J ends, which lost 6 bases and 7 bases, there was a span of 15 bases. Per the germline V gene, CDR1 is MDHEN and CDR2 is SYDVKM. The CDR3 here is CASSDRMGDEAFF. CDR3 nucleotide sequence: TGTGCCAGCAGCGATAGGATGGGGGATGAAGCTTTCTTT.

This clone was picked up a small number of times. The V call is TRBV6-1, the J call TRBJ2-7; D perhaps matches TRBD1 (7 bases). Deletions cut 7 bases from V and 2 bases from J, with 12 bases between. CDR1 is MNHNS, CDR2 SASEGT, per germline. The CDR3 sequence is 13 residues long. The CDR3 loop reads CASNTGEAYEQYF. For the CDR3, the DNA is TGTGCCAGCAATACAGGGGAGGCCTACGAGCAGTACTTC.

The V gene is TRBV19, the J gene TRBJ1-1; 7 bases agree with TRBD1. Germline lookup yields CDR1 LNHDA and CDR2 SQIVND (reference sequence). V was pared by 5 bases and J by 5 bases, with 8 bases of the junction left unmatched. The CDR3 is 14 residues long. The CDR3 reads CASSDRQGRTEAFF. DNA for the CDR3: TGTGCCAGTAGTGACCGACAGGGCCGGACTGAAGCTTTCTTT.

The chain uses TRBV5-6 and TRBJ2-7, with 8 bases that match TRBD1. V was pared by 2 bases and J by 5 bases, with 18 bases of the junction left unmatched. Germline loops: CDR1 SGHDT, CDR2 YYEEEE. The CDR3 loop spans 18 amino acids. The CDR3 sequence is CASSFFHRDRPPGDEQYF. CDR3 in DNA: TGTGCCAGCAGCTTTTTCCACCGGGACAGGCCGCCGGGGGACGAGCAGTACTTC. Using reference TRBV5-6 and TRBJ2-7 for the parts outside the CDR3, the full variable domain is DAGVTQSPTHLIKTRGQQVTLRCSPKSGHDTVSWYQQALGQGPQFIFQYYEEEERQRGNFPDRFSGHQFPNYSSELNVNALLLGDSALYLCASSFFHRDRPPGDEQYFGPGTRLTVT.

V and J are TRBV4-2 and TRBJ2-7, with D hard to call. V dropped 3 bases and J dropped 6 bases, with 12 bases sitting between them. Germline assignment: CDR1 LGHNA and CDR2 YNFKEQ. This CDR3 spans 13 amino acids. In nucleotides, the CDR3 is TGTGCCAGCAGCCAGGCCCTCGGCTCCGAGCAGTACTTC. It yields the protein CASSQALGSEQYF.

The J gene is TRBJ1-1, the V gene TRBV15; D may be TRBD1 (5 bases). This CDR3 has 11 residues. CDR1 LNHNV and CDR2 YYDKDF come from the germline V gene (reference sequence). Trimming took 10 bases from V and 3 from J, leaving 9 bases between them. CDR3 residues: CAIGGDTEAFF. The CDR3 nucleotides read TGTGCCATCGGGGGGGACACTGAAGCTTTCTTT.

This sequence joins TRBV27 and TRBJ2-5; TRBD2 matches at 9 bases. The CDR3 sequence is 14 residues long. The V gene's germline CDR1 is MNHEY and CDR2 SMNVEV (reference sequence). The junction had 5 bases not matched to a gene; V was cut back by 5 bases and J by 4 bases. The DNA of the CDR3 is TGTGCCAGCAGTCCCGGGACTAGCTCAGAGACCCAGTACTTC. It codes for CASSPGTSSETQYF.

This clone was observed once. The V call is TRBV2, the J call TRBJ1-1; D unclear. The V end lost 4 bases, the J end lost 4 bases, and 7 bases lay between the germline ends. CDR3 length: 12 residues. CDR1 and CDR2 from the germline V gene are SNHLY and FYNNEI. In DNA, the CDR3 is TGTGCCAGCAGTGGTTTCCCCACTGAAGCTTTCTTT. It is translated as CASSGFPTEAFF. Filled out from reference TRBV2 and TRBJ1-1, the complete variable domain reads EPEVTQTPSHQVTQMGQEVILRCVPISNHLYFYWYRQILGQKVEFLVSFYNNEISEKSEIFDDQFSVERPDGSNFTLKIRSTKLEDSAMYFCASSGFPTEAFFGQGTRLTVV.

In this sample, this clone turned up once. This chain uses TRBV21-1 with TRBJ1-2. TRBV21-1 is deemed a pseudogene. The CDR3 consists of 13 residues. DNA for the CDR3: TGTGCCAGCAATCCCCCGGCTTACTATGGCTACACCTTC. The encoded protein is CASNPPAYYGYTF.